The clone carrying this TCR beta chain was detected only a few times. Its antigen is not known. The data were obtained in a study of T cell repertoires in cytomegalovirus infection. In the study overall: Through public TCR beta signatures, both CMV infection and matching HLA type were indicated.

General observations from the study: Public TCR beta family frequency separated CMV-and-HLA carriers, including in an independent cohort. Across the ex vivo response, the dominant clonotypes were HLA-C-restricted CMV-specific TCR beta clonotypes.

The germline gives CDR1 SGHVS, CDR2 FQNEAQ. Trimming took 7 bases from V and 2 from J; bases not matched to a gene: 9. CDR3 size: 16 residues. In TCRdb, the reads were re-called with MiXCR into one record per CDR3 protein. The repertoire holds approximately 500,000 distinct CDR3 sequences, with more than 20% as singletons. This clonotype originated in a human donor in good health (CMV status not recorded). Some clones in this sample may be carry-over from other donors' samples. The sample taken for sequencing was PBMCs. V usage is TRBV7-8 and J usage is TRBJ2-3, with 10 bases identical to TRBD2. The CDR3: CASTIIAGGTTDTQYF. The CDR3 nucleotides are TGTGCCAGCACTATAATAGCGGGAGGAACCACAGATACGCAGTATTTT.